One sample yielded the 2 T cell receptor beta chains listed below, sequenced in a study of siplizumab effects on memory and regulatory T cells (dated by TCRdb to about 2019). Library creation used the immunoSEQ multiplex PCR assay. TCRdb obtained this table from immuneACCESS and retained in-frame rearrangements with V and J assigned. These tables miss some clones; where compared with another copy, unresolved V genes account for less than half of the shortfall, and the remainder is unexplained. Counted in this sample were fewer than 65,000 clones; approximately 93% of them appeared once. Approximately 17% of the sample belongs to the ten largest clones. Sequencing was performed on CD8+ T cells sorted from blood. The receptors derive from a human donor in good health.

This sequence joins TRBV9 and TRBJ2-2, with 7 bases lining up with TRBD1. The V segment lost 0 bases and the J segment 5 bases; nucleotides outside the gene matches: 1. The length of the CDR3 is 14 residues. CDR1 SGDLS and CDR2 YYNGEE come from the germline V gene. The CDR3 loop is CASSVVQGTGELFF. CDR3 DNA: TGTGCCAGCAGCGTAGTACAGGGGACCGGGGAGCTGTTTTTT.

This sequence joins TRBV27 and TRBJ2-7; D is unresolved. Germline V gives CDR1 MNHEY, CDR2 SMNVEV (reference sequence). The CDR3 loop spans 12 amino acids. V was trimmed by 4 bases and J by 4 bases, leaving 8 bases between them. The CDR3 spells CASSSGLYEQYF. The CDR3 DNA reads TGTGCCAGCAGTTCCGGGCTGTACGAGCAGTACTTC.